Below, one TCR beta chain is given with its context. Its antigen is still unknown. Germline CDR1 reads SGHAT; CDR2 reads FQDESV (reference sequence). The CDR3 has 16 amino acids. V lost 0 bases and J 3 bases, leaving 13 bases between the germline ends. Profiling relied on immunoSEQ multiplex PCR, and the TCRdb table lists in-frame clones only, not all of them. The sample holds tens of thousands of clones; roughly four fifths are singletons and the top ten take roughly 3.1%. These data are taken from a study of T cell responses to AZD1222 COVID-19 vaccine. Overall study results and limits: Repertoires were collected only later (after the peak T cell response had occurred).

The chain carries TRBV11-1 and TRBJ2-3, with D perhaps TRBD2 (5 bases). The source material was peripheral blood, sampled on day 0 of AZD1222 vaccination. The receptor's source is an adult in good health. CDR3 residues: CASSLAGMRRTDTQYF. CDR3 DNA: TGTGCCAGCAGCTTAGCGGGGATGAGGAGGACAGATACGCAGTATTTT.